Listed here are 10 T cell receptor beta chains from one sample, sequenced in a study of blood T cells in healthy people across ages. Through a sample-barcoded 5' primer and a J-beta primer mix, a second PCR was run for about 7 to 12 cycles. TCRdb re-analysed the 5' RACE reads in MiXCR, keeping a single row per CDR3 protein. Among around 710,000 distinct CDR3 sequences listed, approximately 39% were seen once. Sequencing was done on a sample of blood. The receptors were sampled from a woman aged 60-75 years in good health.

The J gene is TRBJ2-5, the V gene TRBV6-1; D is possibly TRBD2 (6 bases). V was clipped by 1 base and J by 11 bases, with 23 bases between them. This CDR3 region has 16 residues. The germline CDR1 and CDR2 sequences are MNHNS and SASEGT. CDR3 sequence reads: CASSEVGREGSREQYF. The CDR3 nucleotides read TGTGCCAGCAGTGAAGTCGGCAGGGAAGGTTCTCGGGAGCAGTACTTC.

The rearrangement uses TRBV18 and TRBJ2-1; D perhaps matches TRBD2 (5 bases). The CDR3 is made up of 14 amino acids. V dropped 5 bases and J dropped 6 bases, with 14 bases sitting between them. Germline loops: CDR1 KGHSH, CDR2 LQKENI. The CDR3 sequence: CASSETTGFNEQFF. The CDR3 nucleotides read TGTGCCAGCTCAGAAACGACGGGGTTCAATGAGCAGTTCTTC.

The V and J genes are TRBV9 and TRBJ2-7; TRBD1 is a possible D gene (5 bases). This CDR3 is 14 amino acids long. Trimming removed 0 bases from V and 5 bases from J, with 12 bases in between. Germline V gives CDR1 SGDLS, CDR2 YYNGEE. The CDR3 nucleotides read TGTGCCAGCAGCGTAGGGGGCCAGGGCAACGAGCAGTACTTC. This encodes CASSVGGQGNEQYF. Full variable domain (outside the CDR3, taken from reference TRBV9 and TRBJ2-7): DSGVTQTPKHLITATGQRVTLRCSPRSGDLSVYWYQQSLDQGLQFLIQYYNGEERAKGNILERFSAQQFPDLHSELNLSSLELGDSALYFCASSVGGQGNEQYFGPGTRLTVT.

This chain links TRBV6-5 with TRBJ2-1; no firm D call. Germline V lookup: CDR1 MNHEY, CDR2 SVGAGI. There are 15 residues in the CDR3. Trimming left V 2 bases short and J 8 bases short, with 16 bases between. CDR3 nucleotide sequence: TGTGCCAGCAGTTACCTTTCGGAGTATAGGGATGAGCAGTTCTTC. It codes for CASSYLSEYRDEQFF.

V gene TRBV27 combines with J gene TRBJ2-1; 7 bases align to TRBD2. The CDR3 spans 15 residues. Germline V gives CDR1 MNHEY, CDR2 SMNVEV (reference sequence). J gave up 7 bases and V 5 bases, and 11 bases lay outside the gene matches. The CDR3 sequence is CASSSEAGVVNEQFF. The DNA of the CDR3 is TGTGCCAGCAGTAGTGAGGCGGGGGTGGTTAATGAGCAGTTCTTC.

The V gene is TRBV5-1, the J gene TRBJ2-5, with D perhaps TRBD2 (5 bases). Germline CDR1 is SGHRS and CDR2 is YFSETQ. V lost 2 bases and J 5 bases, leaving 19 bases between the germline ends. CDR3 length: 16 amino acids. The CDR3 coding sequence is TGCGCCAGCAGCTTTAGTGCTCTTGGGTCGGGGGAGACCCAGTACTTC. Its protein product is CASSFSALGSGETQYF. The whole variable domain, remainder taken from reference TRBV5-1 and TRBJ2-5, is KAGVTQTPRYLIKTRGQQVTLSCSPISGHRSVSWYQQTPGQGLQFLFEYFSETQRNKGNFPGRFSGRQFSNSRSEMNVSTLELGDSALYLCASSFSALGSGETQYFGPGTRLLVL.

This clonotype was detected a few times. The chain combines TRBV20-1 with TRBJ2-5, with TRBD2 identical over 8 bases. This CDR3 spans 14 amino acids. Looked up from germline, CDR1 is DFQATT and CDR2 is SNEGSKA (reference sequence). Germline trimming cut 3 bases from V and 3 bases from J; bases unmatched to any gene: 6. DNA for the CDR3: TGCAGTGCTAGTCTGGCGGGGGGCAAAGAGACCCAGTACTTC. Protein: CSASLAGGKETQYF.

The table lists this clonotype with a few counts. The chain has TRBV6-2 or TRBV6-3 and TRBJ1-2, with 7 positions matching TRBD1. The V gene's germline CDR1 is MNHEY and CDR2 SVGEGT. V shed 0 bases and J 5 bases; nucleotides not matched to a gene: 3. The CDR3 spans 14 residues. In DNA, the CDR3 is TGTGCCAGCAGTTACTCCGGGACAGCATATGGCTACACCTTC. It encodes CASSYSGTAYGYTF.

This chain links TRBV10-3 with TRBJ2-7; TRBD2 agrees at 8 bases. The CDR3 is 15 residues long. CDR1 is ENHRY, CDR2 SYGVKD, per germline. The V segment lost 2 bases and the J segment 5 bases; nucleotides outside the gene matches: 8. The CDR3 loop is CAISEPGGPFHEQYF. CDR3 in DNA: TGTGCCATCAGTGAGCCGGGAGGGCCTTTCCACGAGCAGTACTTC.

The chain recombines TRBV7-3 with TRBJ1-4; D unresolved. CDR1 is SGHTA, CDR2 FQGTGA, per germline. This CDR3 spans 15 amino acids. V was trimmed by 4 bases and J by 5 bases, leaving 14 bases between them. The chain's CDR3 is CASSSRSARNEKLFF. The CDR3 DNA follows: TGTGCCAGCAGCTCGCGATCGGCGAGGAATGAAAAACTGTTTTTT. Full variable domain (missing parts from reference TRBV7-3 and TRBJ1-4): GAGVSQTPSNKVTEKGKYVELRCDPISGHTALYWYRQSLGQGPEFLIYFQGTGAADDSGLPNDRFFAVRPEGSVSTLKIQRTERGDSAVYLCASSSRSARNEKLFFGSGTQLSVL.